The sequence of this T cell receptor (beta chain) was determined in a study of radiation and T cells in renal cell carcinoma. CDR1 MNHEY and CDR2 SVGAGI come from the germline V gene. V trimming: 2 bases; J trimming: 2 bases; junction bases outside the gene matches: 3. The CDR3 contains 14 residues. Sequenced by immunoSEQ multiplex PCR; TCRdb stores in-frame clones only, minus some. The sample has about 83,000 clones, less than 90% seen once. Time point indicated: blood 4 weeks post-SBRT, at nephrectomy. Documented treatment: 15 Gy SBRT to primary tumor, nephrectomy 4 weeks later. The chain is built from TRBV6-5 and TRBJ2-7, with 7 positions matching TRBD1. This clonotype was sampled from a woman aged 60-75 years with renal cell carcinoma. The sequences come from blood, collected from a patient whose treatment included radiotherapy and nephrectomy. CDR3 nucleotide sequence: TGTGCCAGCAGTTACGGGACAGAGACCTACGAGCAGTACTTC. This translates into CASSYGTETYEQYF.